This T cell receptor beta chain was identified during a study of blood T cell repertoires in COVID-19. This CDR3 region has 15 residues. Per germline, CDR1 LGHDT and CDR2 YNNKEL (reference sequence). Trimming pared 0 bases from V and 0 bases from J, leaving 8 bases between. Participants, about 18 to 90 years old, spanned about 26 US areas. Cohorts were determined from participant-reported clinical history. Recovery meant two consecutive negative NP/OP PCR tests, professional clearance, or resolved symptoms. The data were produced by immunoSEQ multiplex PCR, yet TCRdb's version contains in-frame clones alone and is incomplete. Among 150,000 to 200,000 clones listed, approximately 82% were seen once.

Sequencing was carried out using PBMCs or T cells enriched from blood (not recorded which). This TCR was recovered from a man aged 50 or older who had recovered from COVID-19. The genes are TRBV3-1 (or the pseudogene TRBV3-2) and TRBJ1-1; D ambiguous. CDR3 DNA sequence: TGTGCCAGCAGCCAAGAACTGGGAGTGAACACTGAAGCTTTCTTT. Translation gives CASSQELGVNTEAFF.